The clone carrying this TCR beta chain was recorded a few times. Germline values: CDR1 MNHEY, CDR2 SVGAGI. Trimming left V 8 bases short and J 0 bases short, with 10 bases between. CDR3 length equals 14 residues. This sample was included in a study of blood T cell repertoires in COVID-19. Authors' processing steps: Estimation of nucleated cell counts was performed using reference gene primer amplification. Clones were sequenced by immunoSEQ multiplex PCR, and TCRdb holds only the in-frame ones, with some missing. V and J calls and clone size follow that table, whereas D and trimming were derived from the DNA. The top ten hold about 3.1% of the sample, which has about 230,000 clones, 86% seen once.

V is TRBV6-5 and J is TRBJ2-2; D uncertain. Material: PBMCs or T cells enriched from blood (not recorded which). This sequence was found in a woman aged 45-60 years in a cohort exposed to, infected with or recovered from COVID-19 (not recorded which). CDR3 bases: TGTGCCAGCGTTGGCAGAACGAACACCGGGGAGCTGTTTTTT. The encoded protein is CASVGRTNTGELFF.